The 23 T cell receptor beta chains below all came from one sample that was sequenced in a study of cytomegalovirus exposure and HLA in healthy donors. The primer mix had 60 Vbeta and 13 Jbeta primers. Sequencing was performed with immunoSEQ multiplex PCR; in TCRdb, only in-frame clones are kept and a portion is missing. Among 200,000 to 250,000 clones listed, approximately 80% were seen once. Sequencing was done on a sample of PBMCs. The receptors were gathered from a man aged 50 to 59 in good health and CMV-seronegative.

For the CDR3, the DNA is TGTGCCAGCAGCGTAGTGGGGACTAGCGCAGATACGCAGTATTTT. It codes for CASSVVGTSADTQYF. The V and J genes are TRBV9 and TRBJ2-3, with 10 bases matching TRBD2. Looked up from germline, CDR1 is SGDLS and CDR2 is YYNGEE. This CDR3 region has 15 residues. V was clipped by 0 bases and J by 4 bases; unmatched bases: 2. Variable domain in full (rest from reference TRBV9 and TRBJ2-3): DSGVTQTPKHLITATGQRVTLRCSPRSGDLSVYWYQQSLDQGLQFLIQYYNGEERAKGNILERFSAQQFPDLHSELNLSSLELGDSALYFCASSVVGTSADTQYFGPGTRLTVL.

V usage is TRBV9 and J usage is TRBJ2-1; no clear D. Germline V gene sequence: CDR1 SGDLS, CDR2 YYNGEE. Deletions cut 3 bases from V and 4 bases from J, with 8 bases between. The CDR3 is 13 residues long. CDR3 protein: CASSAFGYNEQFF. The CDR3, as DNA: TGTGCCAGCAGCGCTTTCGGGTACAATGAGCAGTTCTTC. The variable domain in full, completed from reference TRBV9 and TRBJ2-1, reads DSGVTQTPKHLITATGQRVTLRCSPRSGDLSVYWYQQSLDQGLQFLIQYYNGEERAKGNILERFSAQQFPDLHSELNLSSLELGDSALYFCASSAFGYNEQFFGPGTRLTVL.

The gene calls are TRBV9 and TRBJ2-5, with D possibly being TRBD1 (5 bases). Germline V gene lookup returns CDR1 SGDLS and CDR2 YYNGEE. V dropped 3 bases and J dropped 4 bases, with 19 bases sitting between them. The CDR3 runs 16 residues. As DNA, the CDR3 is TGTGCCAGCAGCGCCCTTGACAGAAGCTTGGGAGAGACCCAGTACTTC. This translates into CASSALDRSLGETQYF.

This chain uses TRBV7-2 with TRBJ2-7; the D gene is possibly TRBD1 (6 bases). This CDR3 region has 14 residues. Trimming took 3 bases from V and 1 from J, leaving 10 bases between them. Germline V CDR1 and CDR2: SGHTA, FQGNSA. CDR3 nucleotides: TGTGCCAGCAGCTTCACAGGGCCTTCCTACGAGCAGTACTTC. It specifies CASSFTGPSYEQYF.

This chain joins TRBV28 and TRBJ1-4; 7 bases are shared with TRBD1. CDR1 and CDR2 (germline): MDHEN, SYDVKM. CDR3 length: 16 amino acids. The V segment lost 6 bases and the J segment 0 bases; nucleotides outside the gene matches: 7. CDR3 nucleotides: TGTGCCAGCAGGCCGGGACAGATTACAACTAATGAAAAACTGTTTTTT. Amino acids: CASRPGQITTNEKLFF.

The CDR3 region is CASSPPGLQETQYF. The CDR3 coding sequence is TGTGCCAGCAGCCCCCCAGGGTTACAAGAGACCCAGTACTTC. The chain uses TRBV27 and TRBJ2-5; the D gene is possibly TRBD1 (5 bases). V lost 6 bases and J lost 2, with 13 bases in between. The CDR3 covers 14 residues. Germline-derived CDR1 and CDR2 are MNHEY and SMNVEV (reference sequence).

V gene TRBV18 combines with J gene TRBJ2-2; 11 bases agree with TRBD2. The trim removed 6 bases at V and 4 bases at J, leaving 7 bases unmatched. In germline, CDR1 is KGHSH, CDR2 LQKENI. The CDR3 spans 16 residues. The CDR3 region has the DNA TGTGCCAGCTCCCGCCCCACTAGCGGGAGCACCGGGGAGCTGTTTTTT. The encoded protein is CASSRPTSGSTGELFF.

V gene TRBV30 combines with J gene TRBJ1-6; 8 positions match TRBD1. Germline V gives CDR1 GTSNPN, CDR2 SVGIG (reference sequence). V shed 3 bases, J shed 10 bases, and the junction held 8 bases outside the gene matches. The CDR3 contains 14 residues. CDR3 sequence reads: CAWSRGQGRSPLHF. CDR3 nucleotide sequence: TGTGCCTGGAGCAGAGGACAGGGTCGATCACCCCTCCACTTT.

The chain joins TRBV10-3 to TRBJ2-5; no reliable D call. Trimming left V 1 base short and J 3 bases short, with 9 bases between. Germline V gene data show CDR1 as ENHRY and CDR2 as SYGVKD. CDR3 length: 14 amino acids. The CDR3: CAISEFESEETQYF. In nucleotides, the CDR3 is TGTGCCATCAGTGAGTTTGAGTCGGAAGAGACCCAGTACTTC.

V is TRBV6-4 and J is TRBJ2-1, with TRBD2 matching 11 bases. V was pared by 6 bases and J by 6 bases, with 7 bases of the junction left unmatched. Germline assignment: CDR1 MRHNA and CDR2 SNTAGT. There are 15 residues in the CDR3. This chain's CDR3 is CASSATSGRGNEQFF. The CDR3 DNA reads TGTGCCAGCAGCGCCACTAGCGGGAGAGGCAATGAGCAGTTCTTC.

V usage is TRBV7-8 and J usage is TRBJ2-7, with a possible D match to TRBD1 (6 bases). This CDR3 region has 15 residues. Trimming took 5 bases from V and 0 from J, leaving 14 bases between them. Germline-derived CDR1 and CDR2 are SGHVS and FQNEAQ. The CDR3 protein is CASSKNRAGSYEQYF. In DNA, the CDR3 is TGTGCCAGCAGCAAAAACAGGGCCGGCTCCTACGAGCAGTACTTC.

The V gene is TRBV30, the J gene TRBJ2-3; 8 bases are a match to TRBD2. This CDR3 region has 14 residues. Unmatched junction bases numbered 4, after V lost 1 base and J lost 4 bases. The germline V gene has CDR1 GTSNPN and CDR2 SVGIG (reference sequence). In nucleotides, the CDR3 is TGTGCCTGGAGTGCCGGGGGGGGAGCAGATACGCAGTATTTT. Translation: CAWSAGGGADTQYF.

This chain connects TRBV27 to TRBJ2-7; 9 nucleotides agree with TRBD1. From germline, CDR1 is MNHEY and CDR2 SMNVEV (reference sequence). This CDR3 has 15 amino acids. V lost 6 bases and J lost 4; bases outside the gene matches: 10. CDR3 nucleotide sequence: TGTGCCAGCAGACCCTCCGGACAGGGGTCATACGAGCAGTACTTC. Residues: CASRPSGQGSYEQYF.

The V gene is TRBV28, the J gene TRBJ1-1, with D maybe TRBD1 (6 bases). Germline V gene data show CDR1 as MDHEN and CDR2 as SYDVKM. CDR3 length equals 14 residues. Trimming cost V 6 bases and J 6 bases, with 17 bases left between them. This CDR3 reads CASSLKQGIAEAFF. The CDR3 DNA reads TGTGCCAGCAGCTTGAAACAGGGAATCGCTGAAGCTTTCTTT.

The J gene is TRBJ2-7, the V gene TRBV5-1; tentatively, D is TRBD2 (6 bases). CDR3 length: 15 amino acids. Trimming pared 4 bases from V and 3 bases from J, leaving 17 bases between. From germline, CDR1 is SGHRS and CDR2 YFSETQ. The CDR3, as DNA: TGCGCCAGCAGCCCTGGTGGGGGGTTAAGCTACGAGCAGTACTTC. It codes for CASSPGGGLSYEQYF.

This chain joins TRBV19 and TRBJ2-7; the match to TRBD1 covers 7 bases. Germline-derived CDR1 and CDR2 are LNHDA and SQIVND (reference sequence). The trim removed 5 bases at V and 2 bases at J, leaving 6 bases unmatched. The CDR3 contains 14 residues. This CDR3 reads CASSAPGQTYEQYF. CDR3 nucleotide sequence: TGTGCCAGTAGTGCACCGGGACAGACCTACGAGCAGTACTTC.

The gene calls are TRBV5-3 and TRBJ2-7; 12 nucleotides align to TRBD2. TRBV5-3 is an ORF for which the function is uncertain. After removal of 5 bases from V and 0 bases from J, the junction contained 6 bases not matched to a gene. The length of the CDR3 is 16 residues. The DNA for the CDR3 is TGTGCCAGAAGGCAAGGACTAGCGGGGCTCTCCTACGAGCAGTACTTC. Protein sequence: CARRQGLAGLSYEQYF.

This chain's CDR3 is CAWSLGRTTGELFF. In DNA form, the CDR3 reads TGTGCCTGGAGTCTGGGCAGGACAACCGGGGAGCTGTTTTTT. The chain links TRBV30 to TRBJ2-2, with D perhaps matching TRBD1 (5 bases). CDR1 is GTSNPN, CDR2 SVGIG, per germline (reference sequence). Trimming removed 2 bases from V and 5 bases from J, with 12 bases in between. The CDR3 contains 14 residues.

The J gene is TRBJ2-2, the V gene TRBV5-1, with D hard to call. The CDR3 totals 15 residues. Trimming cost V 4 bases and J 0 bases, with 10 bases left between them. CDR1 is SGHRS and CDR2 is YFSETQ in the germline V gene. CDR3 coding DNA: TGCGCCAGCAGCCCCGGTTCCGCGAACACCGGGGAGCTGTTTTTT. It translates to CASSPGSANTGELFF.

This clone was detected a few times. The rearrangement uses TRBV5-1 and TRBJ1-1; TRBD1 matches 7 bases. With V trimmed by 1 base and J by 0 bases, 6 bases remained unmatched. The CDR3 has 16 residues. Germline CDR1 reads SGHRS; CDR2 reads YFSETQ. This CDR3 reads CASSLSPQGMNTEAFF. The CDR3 bases are TGCGCCAGCAGCTTGTCTCCACAGGGGATGAACACTGAAGCTTTCTTT.

The CDR3 region has the DNA TGTGCCAGCACCGCCAGAACGAGGGCAGAGACCCAGTACTTC. Protein: CASTARTRAETQYF. This sequence joins TRBV7-8 and TRBJ2-5; D might be TRBD2 (5 bases). CDR1 SGHVS and CDR2 FQNEAQ come from the germline V gene. With 7 bases removed from V and 4 bases from J, the gap between germline ends came to 16 bases. CDR3 length: 14 residues.

The sample holds one count of this clone. The rearrangement uses TRBV29-1 and TRBJ2-1, with 13 bases lining up with TRBD2. Germline trimming cut 5 bases from V and 4 bases from J; bases unmatched to any gene: 2. Germline-derived CDR1 and CDR2 are SQVTM and ANQGSEA. The CDR3 has 14 residues. The CDR3 protein is CSVTTSGRYNEQFF. As DNA, the CDR3 is TGCAGCGTTACGACTAGCGGGAGGTACAATGAGCAGTTCTTC.

This clone has just a few counts. The chain uses TRBV4-2 and TRBJ2-1; possible D gene TRBD2, 6 bases. Germline V gives CDR1 LGHNA, CDR2 YNFKEQ. V dropped 4 bases and J dropped 14 bases, with 9 bases sitting between them. CDR3 size: 10 residues. In DNA form, the CDR3 reads TGTGCCAGCAGCCGACTAGTGGAGTTCTTC. This gives the protein CASSRLVEFF.